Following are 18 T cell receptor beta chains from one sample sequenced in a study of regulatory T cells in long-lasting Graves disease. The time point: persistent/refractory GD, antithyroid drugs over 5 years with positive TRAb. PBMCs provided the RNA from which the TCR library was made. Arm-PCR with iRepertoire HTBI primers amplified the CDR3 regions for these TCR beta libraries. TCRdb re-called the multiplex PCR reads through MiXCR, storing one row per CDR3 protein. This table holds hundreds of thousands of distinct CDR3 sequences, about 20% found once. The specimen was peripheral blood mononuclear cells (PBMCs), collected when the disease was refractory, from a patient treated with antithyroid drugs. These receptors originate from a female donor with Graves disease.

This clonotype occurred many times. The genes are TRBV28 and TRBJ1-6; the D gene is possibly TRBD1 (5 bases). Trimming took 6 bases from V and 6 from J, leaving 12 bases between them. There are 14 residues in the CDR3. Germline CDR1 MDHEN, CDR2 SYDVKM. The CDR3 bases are TGTGCCAGCAGACCGACAGAAAGTAATTCACCCCTCCACTTT. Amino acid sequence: CASRPTESNSPLHF.

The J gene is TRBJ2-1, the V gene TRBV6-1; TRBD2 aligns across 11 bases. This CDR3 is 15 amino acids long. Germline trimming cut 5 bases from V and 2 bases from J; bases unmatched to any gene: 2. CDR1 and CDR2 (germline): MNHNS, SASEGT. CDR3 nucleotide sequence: TGTGCCAGCAGTACGGGACTAGCGGCCTACAATGAGCAGTTCTTC. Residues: CASSTGLAAYNEQFF.

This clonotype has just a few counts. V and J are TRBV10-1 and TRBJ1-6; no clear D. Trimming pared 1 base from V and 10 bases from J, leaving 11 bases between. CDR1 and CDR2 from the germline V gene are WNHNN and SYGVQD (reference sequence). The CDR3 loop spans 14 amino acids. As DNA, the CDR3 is TGCGCCAGCAGTGAGTATCAGGCGGTCTCACCCCTCCACTTT. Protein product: CASSEYQAVSPLHF.

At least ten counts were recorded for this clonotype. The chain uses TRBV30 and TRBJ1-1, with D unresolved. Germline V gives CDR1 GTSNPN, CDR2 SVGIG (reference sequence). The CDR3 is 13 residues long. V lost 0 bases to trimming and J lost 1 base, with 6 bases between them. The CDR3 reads CAWSVNRNTEAFF. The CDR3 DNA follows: TGTGCCTGGAGTGTTAACAGGAACACTGAAGCTTTCTTT.

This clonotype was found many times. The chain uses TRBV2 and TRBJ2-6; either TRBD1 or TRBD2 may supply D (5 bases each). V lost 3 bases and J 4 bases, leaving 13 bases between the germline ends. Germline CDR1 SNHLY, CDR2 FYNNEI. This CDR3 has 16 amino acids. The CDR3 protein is CASSDWGIKGANVLTF. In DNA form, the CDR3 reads TGTGCCAGCAGTGATTGGGGGATAAAAGGGGCCAACGTCCTGACTTTC.

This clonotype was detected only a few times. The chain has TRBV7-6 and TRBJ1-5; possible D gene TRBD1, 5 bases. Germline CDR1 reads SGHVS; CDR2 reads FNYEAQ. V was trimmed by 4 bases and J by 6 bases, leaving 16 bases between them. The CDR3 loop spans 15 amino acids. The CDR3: CASSSGTSGSQPQHF. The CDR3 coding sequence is TGTGCCAGCAGCTCGGGGACCTCCGGGTCTCAGCCCCAGCATTTT.

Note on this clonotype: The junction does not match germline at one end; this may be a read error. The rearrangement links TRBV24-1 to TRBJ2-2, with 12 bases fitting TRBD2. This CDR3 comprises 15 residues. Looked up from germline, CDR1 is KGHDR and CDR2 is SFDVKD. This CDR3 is CATGLAGKRTAELFF. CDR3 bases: TGTGCCACCGGACTAGCGGGAAAACGGACCGCGGAGCTGTTTTTT.

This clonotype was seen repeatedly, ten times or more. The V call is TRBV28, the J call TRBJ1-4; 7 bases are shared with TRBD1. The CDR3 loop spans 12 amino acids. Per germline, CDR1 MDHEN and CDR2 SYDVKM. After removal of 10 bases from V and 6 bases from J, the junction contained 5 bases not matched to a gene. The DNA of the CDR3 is TGTGCCAACTCCAGGGGGGATGAAAAACTGTTTTTT. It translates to CANSRGDEKLFF.

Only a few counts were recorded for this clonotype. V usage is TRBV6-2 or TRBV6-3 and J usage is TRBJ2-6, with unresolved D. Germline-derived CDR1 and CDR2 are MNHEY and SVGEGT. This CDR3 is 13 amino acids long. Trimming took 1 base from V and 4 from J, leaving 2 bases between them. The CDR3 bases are TGTGCCAGCAGTTACTACGGGGCCAACGTCCTGACTTTC. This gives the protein CASSYYGANVLTF.

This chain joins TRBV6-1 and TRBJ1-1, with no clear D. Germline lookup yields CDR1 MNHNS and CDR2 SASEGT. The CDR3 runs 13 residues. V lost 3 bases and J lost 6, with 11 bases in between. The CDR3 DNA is TGTGCCAGCAGTGACCGGAGCGAGTCTGAAGCTTTCTTT. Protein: CASSDRSESEAFF.

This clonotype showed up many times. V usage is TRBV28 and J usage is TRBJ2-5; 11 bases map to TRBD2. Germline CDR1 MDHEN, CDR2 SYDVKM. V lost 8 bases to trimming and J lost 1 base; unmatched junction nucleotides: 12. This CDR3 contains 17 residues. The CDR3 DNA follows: TGTGCCAGCGCGGGGGTAGCGGGAGGGCCGACCCAAGAGACCCAGTACTTC. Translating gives CASAGVAGGPTQETQYF.

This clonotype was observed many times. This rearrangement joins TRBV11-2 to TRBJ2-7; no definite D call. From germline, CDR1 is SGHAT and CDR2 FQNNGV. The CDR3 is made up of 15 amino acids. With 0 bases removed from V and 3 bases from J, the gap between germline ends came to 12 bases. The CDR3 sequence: CASSLEGGSGYEQYF. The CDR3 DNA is TGTGCCAGCAGCTTAGAAGGTGGCTCTGGCTACGAGCAGTACTTC.

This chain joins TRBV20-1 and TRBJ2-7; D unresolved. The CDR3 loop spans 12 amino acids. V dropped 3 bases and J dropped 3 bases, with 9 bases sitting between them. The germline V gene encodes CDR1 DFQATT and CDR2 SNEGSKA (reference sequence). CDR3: CSASIQDYEQYF. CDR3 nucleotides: TGCAGTGCTAGTATTCAGGACTACGAGCAGTACTTC.

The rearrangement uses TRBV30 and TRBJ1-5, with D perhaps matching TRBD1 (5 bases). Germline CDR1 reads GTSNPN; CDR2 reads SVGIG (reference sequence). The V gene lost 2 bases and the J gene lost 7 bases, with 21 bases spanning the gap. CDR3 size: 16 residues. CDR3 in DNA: TGTGCCTGGAGTAACTGGGACCAGCAATGGGGGCAGCCCCAGCATTTT. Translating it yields CAWSNWDQQWGQPQHF.

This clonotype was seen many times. Here the CDR3 reads CASSYGTGFGELFF. CDR3 in DNA: TGTGCCAGCAGTTACGGGACAGGGTTCGGGGAGCTGTTTTTT. The chain carries TRBV6-5 and TRBJ2-2; 9 bases fit TRBD1. V gave up 2 bases and J gave up 7 bases; unmatched junction bases: 2. From germline, CDR1 is MNHEY and CDR2 SVGAGI. The CDR3 contains 14 residues.

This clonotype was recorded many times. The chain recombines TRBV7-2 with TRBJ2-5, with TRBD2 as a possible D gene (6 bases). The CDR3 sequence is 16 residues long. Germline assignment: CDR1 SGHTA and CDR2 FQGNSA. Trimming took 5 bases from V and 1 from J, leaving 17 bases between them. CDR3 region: CASSASDRYSQETQYF. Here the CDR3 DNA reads TGTGCCAGCAGCGCTAGCGACCGCTACTCCCAAGAGACCCAGTACTTC.

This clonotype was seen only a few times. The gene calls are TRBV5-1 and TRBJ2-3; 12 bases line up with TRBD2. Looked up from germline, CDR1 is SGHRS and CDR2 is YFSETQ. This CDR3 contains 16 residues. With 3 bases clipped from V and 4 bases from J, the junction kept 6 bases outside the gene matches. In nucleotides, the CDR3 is TGCGCCAGCAGCTACCGACTAGCGGGAGTTTCAGATACGCAGTATTTT. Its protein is CASSYRLAGVSDTQYF.

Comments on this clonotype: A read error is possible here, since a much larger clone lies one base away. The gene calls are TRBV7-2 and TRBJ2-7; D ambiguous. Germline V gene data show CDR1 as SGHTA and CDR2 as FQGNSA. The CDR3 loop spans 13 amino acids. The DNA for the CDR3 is TGTGCCAGCAGCTGGTCGCTTCGGTACGAGCAGCACTTC. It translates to CASSWSLRYEQHF.